These 27 T cell receptor beta chains were sequenced from one sample in a study of neurological immune-mediated disorders (dated by TCRdb to the late 2010s). The receptor library was made with 5' RACE. Reads for this sample came from an Illumina HiSeq 2500. TCRdb passed the public sequencing reads through fastp at Q25 and MiXCR, retaining productive beta sequences. Rows with one shared CDR3 protein collapse into an entry with the most common genes and DNA. The sample table holds 49,000 or so distinct CDR3 sequences, of which 3.5% to 5% were seen once. The top ten hold around 5% of the sample. Sample: PBMCs. The receptors originated from a woman aged 55-75 years with multiple sclerosis.

J is TRBJ2-7 and V is TRBV11-2, with 10 bases that match TRBD1. The CDR3 runs to 15 residues. Losses at the gene ends were 3 bases for V and 9 bases for J; bases not matched to a gene: 11. CDR1 SGHAT and CDR2 FQNNGV come from the germline V gene. CDR3 loop: CASSFFRQGAKGQYF. CDR3 bases: TGTGCCAGCAGCTTTTTCCGACAGGGGGCTAAGGGGCAGTACTTC.

This clonotype was picked up a small number of times. Since a much larger clone is just one base distant, this may be a read error. The gene calls are TRBV20-1 and TRBJ2-7, with D possibly TRBD2 on 5 matching bases. The CDR3 length is 12 residues. V lost 6 bases and J lost 3, with 12 bases in between. Germline CDR1 and CDR2: DFQATT and SNEGSKA (reference sequence). The CDR3 DNA is TGCAGTGCCCGGGAAAGACTCTACGAGCAGTACTTC. This translates into CSARERLYEQYF.

This clonotype has at least ten counts. The chain joins TRBV7-2 to TRBJ1-1; unclear D gene. This CDR3 comprises 14 residues. The V end lost 5 bases, the J end lost 1 base, and 11 bases lay between the germline ends. The germline CDR1 and CDR2 sequences are SGHTA and FQGNSA. CDR3 bases: TGTGCCAGCAGCCCTAGCGGAGGGAACACTGAAGCTTTCTTT. Translated, it gives CASSPSGGNTEAFF.

This clonotype was found a few times. The chain carries TRBV5-1 and TRBJ2-3; 7 bases align to TRBD1. CDR1 and CDR2 (germline): SGHRS, YFSETQ. V lost 1 base and J lost 3; bases outside the gene matches: 2. This CDR3 has 14 residues. The CDR3 region has the DNA TGCGCCAGCAGCTTGTTGACAGGGACAGATACGCAGTATTTT. Translation: CASSLLTGTDTQYF.

This clonotype was counted at least ten times. This chain joins TRBV12-3 or TRBV12-4 and TRBJ1-4; D gene ambiguous. This CDR3 is 14 amino acids long. The V and J ends lost 3 bases and 0 bases respectively, with 5 bases between them. The CDR3 sequence is CASSFSATNEKLFF. The CDR3 bases are TGTGCCAGCAGTTTTTCGGCAACTAATGAAAAACTGTTTTTT.

Ten or more counts support this clonotype. The chain couples TRBV20-1 to TRBJ2-1; 10 bases are a match to TRBD1. Germline V CDR1 and CDR2: DFQATT, SNEGSKA (reference sequence). The J segment lost 10 bases and the V segment lost 1 base, leaving 7 bases of the junction unmatched. This CDR3 region has 14 residues. CDR3 in DNA: TGCAGTGCTAGAGTGACAGGGGGCCGCTGGGAGCAGTTCTTC. Protein sequence: CSARVTGGRWEQFF.

This clonotype appeared many times. This sequence joins TRBV12-3 or TRBV12-4 and TRBJ1-1; D is unclear. The V end lost 3 bases, the J end lost 5 bases, and 7 bases lay between the germline ends. The CDR3 is 12 amino acids. Here the CDR3 reads CASSFSQTEAFF. CDR3 DNA: TGTGCCAGCAGTTTTTCGCAGACTGAAGCTTTCTTT.

The sample holds many counts of this clonotype. V usage is TRBV29-1 and J usage is TRBJ2-5, with D unclear. Germline V gives CDR1 SQVTM, CDR2 ANQGSEA. The length of the CDR3 is 13 residues. V was shortened by 6 bases and J by 7 bases, with 18 bases between the two germline ends. This chain's CDR3 is CSVVGTVEGTQYF. CDR3 DNA: TGCAGCGTCGTGGGAACGGTCGAAGGGACCCAGTACTTC. Combining the CDR3 with reference TRBV29-1 and TRBJ2-5 gives the whole variable domain SAVISQKPSRDICQRGTSLTIQCQVDSQVTMMFWYRQQPGQSLTLIATANQGSEATYESGFVIDKFPISRPNLTFSTLTVSNMSPEDSSIYLCSVVGTVEGTQYFGPGTRLLVL.

In its sample, this clonotype was seen many times. The CDR3 region is CASSQDRLQGDRTETQYF. The CDR3 DNA sequence: TGCGCCAGCAGCCAAGATCGGCTTCAAGGGGACCGAACAGAGACCCAGTACTTC. The V call is TRBV4-3, the J call TRBJ2-5; TRBD1 or TRBD2 may be the D gene (5 bases each). Trimming pared 0 bases from V and 4 bases from J, leaving 21 bases between. CDR1 is LGHNA, CDR2 YSLEER, per germline. There are 18 residues in the CDR3.

As to this clonotype: This may stem from a read error, because a much larger clone lies one nucleotide away. This CDR3 is CASSQANSPLNF. The CDR3, as DNA: TGCGCCAGCAGCCAGGCCAATTCACCCCTCAACTTT. This chain connects TRBV4-1 to TRBJ1-6; D gene ambiguous. This CDR3 comprises 12 residues. Germline V gene lookup returns CDR1 MGHRA and CDR2 YSYEKL.

The CDR3 protein is CASSYYYSLGYTF. As DNA, the CDR3 is TGTGCCAGCAGTTACTACTACTCGCTCGGCTACACCTTC. This rearrangement joins TRBV6-2 or TRBV6-3 to TRBJ1-2; D gene ambiguous. Germline V lookup: CDR1 MNHEY, CDR2 SVGEGT. The CDR3 runs to 13 residues. The V end was cut by 1 base, the J end by 8 bases, with 11 bases between.

This clonotype was found many times. V usage is TRBV12-3 or TRBV12-4 and J usage is TRBJ1-1; TRBD1 matches at 8 bases. This CDR3 comprises 14 residues. V shed 6 bases and J 6 bases; nucleotides not matched to a gene: 9. CDR3 residues: CASSRGQGDPEAFF. CDR3 DNA sequence: TGTGCCAGCAGCCGTGGACAGGGTGATCCTGAAGCTTTCTTT.

Only a few counts were recorded for this clonotype. V usage is TRBV4-1 and J usage is TRBJ2-5; maybe TRBD2 (6 bases). Germline values: CDR1 MGHRA, CDR2 YSYEKL. The CDR3 contains 14 residues. Trimming took off 1 base at V and 3 bases at J, with 9 bases between the two ends. As DNA, the CDR3 is TGCGCCAGCAGCCAAGTGGAGGGAGAAGAGACCCAGTACTTC. Protein product: CASSQVEGEETQYF.

In this sample, this clonotype turned up many times. This chain connects TRBV7-9 to TRBJ1-2; D is unresolved. The germline V and J ends were trimmed by 5 bases and 5 bases, with 9 bases remaining between them. From germline, CDR1 is SEHNR and CDR2 FQNEAQ (reference sequence). The CDR3 has 12 residues. The CDR3: CASSATGYGYTF. In nucleotides, the CDR3 is TGTGCCAGCAGCGCGACTGGGTATGGCTACACCTTC.

Many counts were recorded for this clonotype. The V call is TRBV6-5, the J call TRBJ1-4, with 9 nucleotides matching TRBD1. Germline V lookup: CDR1 MNHEY, CDR2 SVGAGI. V shed 6 bases, J shed 8 bases, and the junction held 7 bases outside the gene matches. The CDR3 covers 14 residues. The CDR3 protein is CASRTGGVGEKLFF. The CDR3 DNA is TGTGCCAGCAGAACAGGGGGCGTCGGGGAAAAACTGTTTTTT.

There are a few counts of this clonotype. This chain joins TRBV20-1 and TRBJ2-3; 13 nucleotides align to TRBD2. The CDR3 totals 18 residues. Trimming took 0 bases from V and 4 from J; bases not matched to a gene: 10. In germline, CDR1 is DFQATT, CDR2 SNEGSKA (reference sequence). This chain's CDR3 is CSARDTSGGARWADTQYF. In DNA form, the CDR3 reads TGCAGTGCTAGAGATACTAGCGGGGGGGCCAGGTGGGCAGATACGCAGTATTTT.

A few counts support this clonotype. This chain joins TRBV12-3 or TRBV12-4 and TRBJ2-2; unclear D gene. Trimming left V 5 bases short and J 0 bases short, with 4 bases between. The CDR3 contains 13 residues. CDR3 DNA sequence: TGTGCCAGCAGTCTCACGAACACCGGGGAGCTGTTTTTT. Protein: CASSLTNTGELFF.

Regarding this clonotype: Given a much more abundant clone one base away, this may be a read error. This is likely a read error, given that the CDR3 carries no conserved phenylalanine or tryptophan at its end. V and J are TRBV10-3 and TRBJ2-1; the D gene is possibly TRBD2 (6 bases). V gave up 0 bases and J gave up 5 bases, with 8 bases separating them. Germline assignment: CDR1 ENHRY and CDR2 SYGVKD. This CDR3 has 14 residues. The CDR3 bases are TGTGCCATCAGTGAGTCTAGCGGTGACAATGAGCAGTTCTGC. Encoded protein: CAISESSGDNEQFC.

To note about this clonotype: One end of the junction is discordant with germline, which a read error may explain. V gene TRBV7-7 combines with J gene TRBJ2-5, with 9 bases that match TRBD1. The CDR3 has 13 amino acids. CDR1 and CDR2 from the germline V gene are SSHAT and FNYEAQ (reference sequence). CDR3 bases: TGTGCTAGCAGCCCAGACAGGGGGGAGACCCAGTACTTC. It yields the protein CASSPDRGETQYF.

This clonotype has only a few counts. The gene calls are TRBV2 and TRBJ1-2; D perhaps matches TRBD1 (5 bases). The CDR3 is 14 residues long. V lost 1 base, J lost 3 bases, and 9 bases lay in between. Germline lookup yields CDR1 SNHLY and CDR2 FYNNEI. CDR3 nucleotide sequence: TGTGCCAGCAGTGAAGGTGGAGGGGACTATGGCTACACCTTC. It encodes CASSEGGGDYGYTF.

This clonotype was found many times. This sequence joins TRBV10-3 and TRBJ1-1; D gene ambiguous. The V end was cut by 3 bases, the J end by 1 base, with 9 bases between. Per germline, CDR1 ENHRY and CDR2 SYGVKD. CDR3 length: 14 amino acids. The CDR3 loop is CAISDGRENTEAFF. The CDR3 DNA follows: TGTGCCATCAGTGACGGACGGGAGAACACTGAAGCTTTCTTT.

This clonotype appeared a few times. V and J are TRBV27 and TRBJ2-3; 8 bases are a match to TRBD1. From germline, CDR1 is MNHEY and CDR2 SMNVEV (reference sequence). The CDR3 extends over 15 amino acids. The V and J ends lost 5 bases and 5 bases, in that order; junction bases with no gene match: 9. The CDR3 sequence: CASSAPGQALDTQYF. As DNA, the CDR3 is TGTGCCAGCAGTGCTCCGGGACAGGCCCTAGATACGCAGTATTTT.

V and J are TRBV29-1 and TRBJ2-3; D may match TRBD1 or TRBD2 (5 bases each). The ends were cut back, 6 bases at V and 2 bases at J, with 9 bases in the middle. The CDR3 is made up of 12 amino acids. CDR1 is SQVTM, CDR2 ANQGSEA, per germline. The CDR3 DNA is TGCAGCGTGGGGACCTTCACAGATACGCAGTATTTT. Amino acids: CSVGTFTDTQYF.

This chain joins TRBV5-5 and TRBJ2-5; D ambiguous. CDR1 SGHKS and CDR2 YYEKEE come from the germline V gene (reference sequence). V was pared by 3 bases and J by 3 bases, with 9 bases between. The CDR3 is 13 residues long. The CDR3 nucleotides read TGTGCCAGCAGCTCTAAAAGGGAAGAGACCCAGTACTTC. This encodes CASSSKREETQYF. Variable domain in full (rest from reference TRBV5-5 and TRBJ2-5): DAGVTQSPTHLIKTRGQQVTLRCSPISGHKSVSWYQQVLGQGPQFIFQYYEKEERGRGNFPDRFSARQFPNYSSELNVNALLLGDSALYLCASSSKREETQYFGPGTRLLVL.

This clonotype was seen only a few times. V gene TRBV5-1 combines with J gene TRBJ2-3, with 10 positions matching TRBD2. Germline lookup yields CDR1 SGHRS and CDR2 YFSETQ. There are 16 residues in the CDR3. J lost 1 base, V lost 3 bases, and 5 bases had no gene match. The CDR3 protein is CASSSSGTSGTDTQYF. In DNA form, the CDR3 reads TGCGCCAGCAGCTCATCCGGGACTAGCGGCACAGATACGCAGTATTTT. Filled out from reference TRBV5-1 and TRBJ2-3, the complete variable domain reads KAGVTQTPRYLIKTRGQQVTLSCSPISGHRSVSWYQQTPGQGLQFLFEYFSETQRNKGNFPGRFSGRQFSNSRSEMNVSTLELGDSALYLCASSSSGTSGTDTQYFGPGTRLTVL.

This clonotype was observed at least ten times. The J gene is TRBJ2-5, the V gene TRBV3-1; the D call may be TRBD1 or TRBD2 (5 bases each). CDR3 length equals 12 residues. Germline lookup yields CDR1 LGHDT and CDR2 YNNKEL (reference sequence). The ends were cut back, 1 base at V and 8 bases at J, with 8 bases in the middle. The CDR3 protein is CASSQVGETQYF. The CDR3 DNA is TGTGCCAGCAGCCAAGTGGGGGAAACCCAGTACTTC.

This clonotype has just a few counts. This sequence joins TRBV20-1 and TRBJ2-3; TRBD2 aligns across 10 bases. V lost 4 bases to trimming and J lost 3 bases; unmatched junction nucleotides: 4. CDR3 length: 14 amino acids. Germline loops: CDR1 DFQATT, CDR2 SNEGSKA (reference sequence). The CDR3 spells CSAKRGGRTDTQYF. The CDR3 DNA reads as TGCAGTGCTAAGCGGGGGGGCCGGACAGATACGCAGTATTTT.